This T cell receptor (beta chain) was recorded in a study of cytomegalovirus exposure and HLA in healthy donors. Overall study findings and caveats: It was approximately 150 TCR beta chains that were listed as cytomegalovirus-associated.

The donors (healthy individuals) were bone marrow donors. On this clone itself: Its antigen remains unidentified.

The PCR ran on 60 Vbeta and 13 Jbeta primers. TCRdb keeps only in-frame clones here, not all; method: immunoSEQ multiplex PCR. This table has fewer than 85,000 clones, 65% to 90% appearing once. What was sequenced was PBMCs. This sequence originates from a man between 65 and 85 years old in good health and CMV-seropositive.

The CDR3 bases are TGTGCCAGCAGTCAAAAAAAAGACAGGGCCTCCTACGAGCAGTACTTC. As protein: CASSQKKDRASYEQYF. The rearrangement uses TRBV6-6 and TRBJ2-7; 7 bases are a match to TRBD1. Germline values: CDR1 MNHNY, CDR2 SVGAGI (reference sequence). Losses at the gene ends were 5 bases for V and 0 bases for J; bases not matched to a gene: 10. The CDR3 runs to 16 residues.